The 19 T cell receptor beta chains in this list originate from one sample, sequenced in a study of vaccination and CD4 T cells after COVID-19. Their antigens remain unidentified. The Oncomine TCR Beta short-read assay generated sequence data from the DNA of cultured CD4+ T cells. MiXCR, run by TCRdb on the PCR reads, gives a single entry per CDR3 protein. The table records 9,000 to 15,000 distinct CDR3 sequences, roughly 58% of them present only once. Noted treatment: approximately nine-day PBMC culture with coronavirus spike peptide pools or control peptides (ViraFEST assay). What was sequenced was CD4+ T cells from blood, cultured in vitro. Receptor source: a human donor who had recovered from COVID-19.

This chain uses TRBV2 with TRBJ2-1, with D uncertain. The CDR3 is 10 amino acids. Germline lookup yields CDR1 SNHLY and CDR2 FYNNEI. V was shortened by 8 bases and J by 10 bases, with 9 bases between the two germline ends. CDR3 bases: TGTGCCAGCCAGGTGCGGGAGCAGTTCTTC. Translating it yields CASQVREQFF.

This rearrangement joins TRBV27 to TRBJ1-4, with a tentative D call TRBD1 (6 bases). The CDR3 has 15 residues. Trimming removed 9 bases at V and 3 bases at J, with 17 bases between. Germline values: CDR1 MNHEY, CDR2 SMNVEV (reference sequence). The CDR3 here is CASRDRKGPNEKLFF. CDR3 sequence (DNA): TGTGCCAGTCGCGACAGGAAGGGACCTAATGAAAAACTGTTTTTT.

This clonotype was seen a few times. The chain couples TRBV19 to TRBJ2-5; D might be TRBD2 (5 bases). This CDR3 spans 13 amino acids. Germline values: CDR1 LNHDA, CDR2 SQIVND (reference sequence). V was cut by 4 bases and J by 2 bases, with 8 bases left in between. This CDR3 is CASSTGIQETQYF. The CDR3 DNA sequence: TGTGCCAGTAGTACGGGGATACAAGAGACCCAGTACTTC.

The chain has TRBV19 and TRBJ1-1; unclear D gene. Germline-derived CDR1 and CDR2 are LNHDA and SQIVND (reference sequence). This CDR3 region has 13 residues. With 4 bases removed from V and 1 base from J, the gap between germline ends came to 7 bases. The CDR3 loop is CASSSLENTEAFF. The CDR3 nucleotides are TGTGCCAGTAGTAGCCTTGAGAACACTGAAGCTTTCTTT.

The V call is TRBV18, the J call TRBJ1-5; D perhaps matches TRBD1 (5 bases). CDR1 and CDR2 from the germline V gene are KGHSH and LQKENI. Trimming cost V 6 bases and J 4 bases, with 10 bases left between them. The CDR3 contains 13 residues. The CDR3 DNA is TGTGCCAGCTCTCCGGGACGGAATCAGCCCCAGCATTTT. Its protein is CASSPGRNQPQHF.

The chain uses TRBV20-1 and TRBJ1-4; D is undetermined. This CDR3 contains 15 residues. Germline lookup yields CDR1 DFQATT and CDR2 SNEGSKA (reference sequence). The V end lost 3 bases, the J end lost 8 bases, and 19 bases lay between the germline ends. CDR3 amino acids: CSASPGGRYKEKLFF. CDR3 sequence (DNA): TGCAGTGCTAGCCCTGGTGGACGGTATAAAGAAAAACTGTTTTTT.

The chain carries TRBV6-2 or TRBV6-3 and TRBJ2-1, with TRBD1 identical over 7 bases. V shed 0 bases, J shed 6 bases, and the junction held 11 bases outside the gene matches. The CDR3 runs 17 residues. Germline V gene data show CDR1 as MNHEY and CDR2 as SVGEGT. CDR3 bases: TGTGCCAGCAGTTACTCGAGGAAACGTCAGGGGGTCAATGAGCAGTTCTTC. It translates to CASSYSRKRQGVNEQFF.

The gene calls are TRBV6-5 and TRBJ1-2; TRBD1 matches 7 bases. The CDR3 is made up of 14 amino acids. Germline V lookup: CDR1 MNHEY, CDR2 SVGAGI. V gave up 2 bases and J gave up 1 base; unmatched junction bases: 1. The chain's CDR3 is CASSYRGRNYGYTF. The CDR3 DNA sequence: TGTGCCAGCAGTTACAGGGGGCGTAACTATGGCTACACCTTC.

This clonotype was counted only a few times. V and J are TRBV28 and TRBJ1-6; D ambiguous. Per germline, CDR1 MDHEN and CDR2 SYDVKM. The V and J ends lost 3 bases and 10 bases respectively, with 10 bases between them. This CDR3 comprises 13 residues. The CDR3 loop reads CASSFRGGSPLHF. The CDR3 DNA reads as TGTGCCAGCAGTTTTCGGGGAGGCTCACCCCTCCACTTT. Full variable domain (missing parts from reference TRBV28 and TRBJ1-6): DVKVTQSSRYLVKRTGEKVFLECVQDMDHENMFWYRQDPGLGLRLIYFSYDVKMKEKGDIPEGYSVSREKKERFSLILESASTNQTSMYLCASSFRGGSPLHFGNGTRLTVT.

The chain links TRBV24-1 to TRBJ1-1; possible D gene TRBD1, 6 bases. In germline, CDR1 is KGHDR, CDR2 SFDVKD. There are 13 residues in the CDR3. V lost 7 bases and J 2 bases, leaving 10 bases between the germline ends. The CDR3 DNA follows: TGTGCCACCAGGGACAGTGCAAACACTGAAGCTTTCTTT. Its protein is CATRDSANTEAFF.

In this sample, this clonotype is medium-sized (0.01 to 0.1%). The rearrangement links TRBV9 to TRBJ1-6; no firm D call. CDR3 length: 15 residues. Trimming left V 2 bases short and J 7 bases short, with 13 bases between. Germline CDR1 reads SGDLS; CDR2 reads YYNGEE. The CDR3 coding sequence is TGTGCCAGCAGCGTTGGTAGAGTTGGGAATTCACCCCTCCACTTT. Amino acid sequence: CASSVGRVGNSPLHF.

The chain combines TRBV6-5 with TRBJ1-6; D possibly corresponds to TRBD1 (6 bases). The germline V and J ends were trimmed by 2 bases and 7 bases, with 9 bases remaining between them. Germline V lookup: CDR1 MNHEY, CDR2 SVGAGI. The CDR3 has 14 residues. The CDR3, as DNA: TGTGCCAGCAGTTACAGGCAGGGGAATTCACCCCTCCACTTT. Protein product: CASSYRQGNSPLHF.

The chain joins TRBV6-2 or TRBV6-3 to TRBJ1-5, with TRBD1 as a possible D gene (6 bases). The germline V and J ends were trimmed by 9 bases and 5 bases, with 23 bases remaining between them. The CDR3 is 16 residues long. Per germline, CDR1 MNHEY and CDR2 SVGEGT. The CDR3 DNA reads TGTGCCAGGACCGATAAACAGGGCCGGGCTGATCAGCCCCAGCATTTT. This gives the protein CARTDKQGRADQPQHF.

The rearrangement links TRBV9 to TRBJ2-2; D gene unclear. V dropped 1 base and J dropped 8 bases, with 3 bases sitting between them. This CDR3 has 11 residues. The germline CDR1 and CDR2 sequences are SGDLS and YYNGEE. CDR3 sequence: CASSVSGELFF. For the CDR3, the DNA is TGTGCCAGCAGCGTATCAGGGGAGCTGTTTTTT.

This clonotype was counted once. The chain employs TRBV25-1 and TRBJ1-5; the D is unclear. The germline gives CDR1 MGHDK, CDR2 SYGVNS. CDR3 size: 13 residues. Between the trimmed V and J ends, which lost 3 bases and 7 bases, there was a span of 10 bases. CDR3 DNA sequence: TGTGCCAGCAGTGATCACGGTAGGCAGCCCCAGCATTTT. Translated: CASSDHGRQPQHF.

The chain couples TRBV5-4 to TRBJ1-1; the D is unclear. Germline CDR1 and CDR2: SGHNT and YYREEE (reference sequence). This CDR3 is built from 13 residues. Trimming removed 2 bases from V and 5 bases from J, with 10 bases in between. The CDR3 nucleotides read TGTGCCAGCAGCTTACCGGGGTTTACTGAAGCTTTCTTT. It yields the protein CASSLPGFTEAFF.

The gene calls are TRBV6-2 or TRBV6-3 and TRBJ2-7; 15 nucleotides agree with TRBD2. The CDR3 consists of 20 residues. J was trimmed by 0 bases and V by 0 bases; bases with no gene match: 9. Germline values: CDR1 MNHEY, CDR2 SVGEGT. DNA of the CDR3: TGTGCCAGCAGTTACTCGCCTGGGACTAGCGGGGGGCTGAGCTCCTACGAGCAGTACTTC. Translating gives CASSYSPGTSGGLSSYEQYF.

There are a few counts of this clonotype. DNA for the CDR3: TGCAGTGGGGGAGGGGAAGGAAACACCATATATTTT. Amino acid sequence: CSGGGEGNTIYF. The chain employs TRBV20-1 and TRBJ1-3; possible D gene TRBD1, 5 bases. The V gene's germline CDR1 is DFQATT and CDR2 SNEGSKA (reference sequence). Between the trimmed V and J ends, which lost 7 bases and 4 bases, there was a span of 11 bases. CDR3 length: 12 amino acids.

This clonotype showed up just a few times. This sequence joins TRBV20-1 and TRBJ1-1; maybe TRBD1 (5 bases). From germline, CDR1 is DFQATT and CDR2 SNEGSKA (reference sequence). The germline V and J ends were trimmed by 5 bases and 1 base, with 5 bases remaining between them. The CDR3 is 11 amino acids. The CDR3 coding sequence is TGCAGTGCTGACAGGAACACTGAAGCTTTCTTT. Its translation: CSADRNTEAFF.